This section outlines one T cell receptor beta chain sequence together with its context. This specimen belongs to a study of blood T cell repertoires in COVID-19. In the study overall: The United States, Italy and Spain were the sources of the acute and convalescent COVID-19 samples. From T cells, B-cell-depleted T cells, or PBMCs came the material, which was cDNA or gDNA.

In the original analysis: Using reference gene primer amplification, nucleated cell counts were estimated. Profiled with immunoSEQ multiplex PCR; TCRdb holds only in-frame clones, not every one. D and trimming were read from the DNA, whereas the V and J calls and clone size are those reported in that table. The sample has 150,000 to 160,000 clones; 85% to 90% are singletons. The CDR3 is 14 amino acids. Trimming pared 2 bases from V and 3 bases from J, leaving 7 bases between. The germline V gene has CDR1 SGHAT and CDR2 FQNNGV. The chain combines TRBV11-2 with TRBJ1-4, with D perhaps TRBD1 (5 bases). This TCR was recovered from a woman between 40 and 55 years old with acute or convalescent COVID-19. The material sequenced was peripheral blood. DNA for the CDR3: TGTGCCAGCAGCTTACGGGGGGCTAATGAAAAACTGTTTTTT. This sequence encodes CASSLRGANEKLFF.